The present T cell receptor (beta chain) was sequenced within a study of identical twins. Study-level points and caveats: For out-of-frame alpha sequences shared by twins, low generation probability was in excess.

This clonotype came up a few times. Its target is not known. V dropped 3 bases and J dropped 4; count of bases not matched to a gene: 3. The CDR3 runs to 16 residues. CDR1 is LGHNA and CDR2 is YSLEER in the germline V gene. TCRdb reanalysed the 5' RACE reads using MiXCR and keeps one entry per CDR3 protein. The sample consists of 500,000 or so distinct CDR3 sequences, approximately 22% of them appearing once. Separately, the same data were catalogued under a study of T cells expressing NK-cell markers.

Sequenced input: CD4+ T cells sorted from blood. The gene calls are TRBV4-3 and TRBJ2-3; 14 bases align to TRBD2. This TCR derives from a woman between 18 and 30 years old in good health. Here the CDR3 DNA reads TGCGCCAGCAGCCAGGGGACTAGCGGGAGTCCAGATACGCAGTATTTT. It specifies CASSQGTSGSPDTQYF.